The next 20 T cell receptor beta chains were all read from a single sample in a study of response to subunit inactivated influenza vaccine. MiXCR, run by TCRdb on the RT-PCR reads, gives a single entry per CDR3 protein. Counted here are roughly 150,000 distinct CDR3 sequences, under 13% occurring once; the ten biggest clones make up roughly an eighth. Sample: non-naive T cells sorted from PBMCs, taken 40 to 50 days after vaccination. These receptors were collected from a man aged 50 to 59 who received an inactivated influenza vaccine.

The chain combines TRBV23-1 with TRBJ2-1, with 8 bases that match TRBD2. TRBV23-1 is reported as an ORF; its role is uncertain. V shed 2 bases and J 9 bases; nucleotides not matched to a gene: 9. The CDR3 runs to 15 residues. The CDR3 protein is CASSQPPAGAIEQFF. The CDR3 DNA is TGCGCCAGCAGTCAACCACCAGCGGGGGCCATTGAGCAGTTCTTC.

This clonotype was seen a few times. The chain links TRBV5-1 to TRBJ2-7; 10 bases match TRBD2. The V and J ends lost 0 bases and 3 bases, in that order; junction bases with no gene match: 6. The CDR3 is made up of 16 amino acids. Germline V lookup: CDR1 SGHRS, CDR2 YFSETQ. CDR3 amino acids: CASSLGASGGLYEQYF. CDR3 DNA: TGCGCCAGCAGCTTGGGGGCTAGCGGGGGCCTCTACGAGCAGTACTTC.

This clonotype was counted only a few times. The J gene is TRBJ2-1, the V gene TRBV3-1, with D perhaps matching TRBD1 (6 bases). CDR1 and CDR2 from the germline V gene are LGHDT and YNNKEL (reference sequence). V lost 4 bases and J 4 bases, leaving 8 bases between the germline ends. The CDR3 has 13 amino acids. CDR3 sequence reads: CASSPDRYNEQFF. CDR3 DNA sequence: TGTGCCAGCAGCCCGGACAGATACAATGAGCAGTTCTTC.

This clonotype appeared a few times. CDR3 sequence: CASSQARQGITYGYTF. Written as DNA, the CDR3 is TGCGCCAGCAGCCAGGCAAGACAGGGAATTACCTATGGCTACACCTTC. The chain has TRBV4-3 and TRBJ1-2; 7 bases agree with TRBD1. With V trimmed by 3 bases and J by 4 bases, 11 bases remained unmatched. Looked up from germline, CDR1 is LGHNA and CDR2 is YSLEER. The CDR3 runs 16 residues.

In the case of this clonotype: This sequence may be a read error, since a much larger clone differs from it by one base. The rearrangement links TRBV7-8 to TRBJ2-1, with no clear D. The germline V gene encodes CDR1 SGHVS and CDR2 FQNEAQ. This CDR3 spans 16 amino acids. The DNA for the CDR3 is TGTGCCAGCAGCCCCTATACAATCAGTTCCTACAATGAGCGGTTCTTC. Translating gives CASSPYTISSYNERFF.

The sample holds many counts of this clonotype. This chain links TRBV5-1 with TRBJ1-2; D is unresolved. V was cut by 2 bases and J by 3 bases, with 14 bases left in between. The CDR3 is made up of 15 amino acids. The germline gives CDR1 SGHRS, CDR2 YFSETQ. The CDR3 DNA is TGCGCCAGCAGCTTCGATGAGGGCAAGTACTATGGCTACACCTTC. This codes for CASSFDEGKYYGYTF.

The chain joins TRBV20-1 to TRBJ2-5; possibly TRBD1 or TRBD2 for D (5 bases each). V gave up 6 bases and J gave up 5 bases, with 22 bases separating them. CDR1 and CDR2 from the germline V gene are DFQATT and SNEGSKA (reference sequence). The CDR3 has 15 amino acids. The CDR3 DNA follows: TGCAGTGCCCCAGCACAGGAGGCTTCGTTGGAGACCCAGTACTTC. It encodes CSAPAQEASLETQYF.

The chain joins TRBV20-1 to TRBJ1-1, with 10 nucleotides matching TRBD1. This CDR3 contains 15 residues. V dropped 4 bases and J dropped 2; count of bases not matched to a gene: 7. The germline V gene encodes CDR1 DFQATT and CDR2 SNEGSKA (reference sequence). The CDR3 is CSATDRGMTNTEAFF. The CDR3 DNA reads TGCAGTGCTACGGACAGGGGGATGACTAACACTGAAGCTTTCTTT.

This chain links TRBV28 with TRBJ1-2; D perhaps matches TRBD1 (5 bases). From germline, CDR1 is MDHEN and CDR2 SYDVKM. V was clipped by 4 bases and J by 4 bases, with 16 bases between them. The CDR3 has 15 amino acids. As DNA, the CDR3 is TGTGCCAGCAGTTCCTCTTACGGACAAAGCTATGGCTACACCTTC. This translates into CASSSSYGQSYGYTF.

CDR3 DNA: TGTGCCAGCACGCCCGAGGGGGGTTTGGTGAATTCACCCCTCCACTTT. Its protein is CASTPEGGLVNSPLHF. The chain employs TRBV28 and TRBJ1-6, with a tentative D call TRBD1 (6 bases). CDR3 length: 16 amino acids. The V gene's germline CDR1 is MDHEN and CDR2 SYDVKM. The germline V and J ends were trimmed by 7 bases and 7 bases, with 20 bases remaining between them.

The CDR3 coding sequence is TGTGCCAGCAGTTCACAGGGGGGCCCTAGCTCCTACAATGAGCAGTTCTTC. Its translation is CASSSQGGPSSYNEQFF. V usage is TRBV12-3 or TRBV12-4 and J usage is TRBJ2-1, with 8 bases fitting TRBD1. Trimming at V came to 4 bases and at J to 0 bases, leaving 8 bases not matched to a gene. The CDR3 runs 17 residues.

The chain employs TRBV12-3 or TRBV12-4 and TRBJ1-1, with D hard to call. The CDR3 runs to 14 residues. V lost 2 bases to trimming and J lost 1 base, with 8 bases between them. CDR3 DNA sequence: TGTGCCAGCAGTTTATTGCTGAGGAACACTGAAGCTTTCTTT. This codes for CASSLLLRNTEAFF.

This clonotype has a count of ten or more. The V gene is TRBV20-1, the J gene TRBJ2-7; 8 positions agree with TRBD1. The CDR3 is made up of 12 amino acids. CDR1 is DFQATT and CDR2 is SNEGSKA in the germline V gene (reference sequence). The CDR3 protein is CSVQGEVYEQYF. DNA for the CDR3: TGCAGCGTACAGGGGGAGGTATACGAGCAGTACTTC.

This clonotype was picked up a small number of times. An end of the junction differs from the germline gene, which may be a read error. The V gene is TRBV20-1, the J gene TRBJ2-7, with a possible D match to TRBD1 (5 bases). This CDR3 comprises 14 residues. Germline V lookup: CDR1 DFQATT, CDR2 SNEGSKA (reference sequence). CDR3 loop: CGARGGTGPDEQYF. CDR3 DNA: TGCGGTGCTAGAGGTGGTACAGGACCGGACGAGCAGTACTTC.

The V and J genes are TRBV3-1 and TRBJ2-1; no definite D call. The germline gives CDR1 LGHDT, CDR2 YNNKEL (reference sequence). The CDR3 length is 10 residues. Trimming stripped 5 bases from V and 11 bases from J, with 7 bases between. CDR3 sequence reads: CASSGEKQFF. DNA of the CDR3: TGTGCCAGCAGCGGAGAAAAGCAGTTCTTC.

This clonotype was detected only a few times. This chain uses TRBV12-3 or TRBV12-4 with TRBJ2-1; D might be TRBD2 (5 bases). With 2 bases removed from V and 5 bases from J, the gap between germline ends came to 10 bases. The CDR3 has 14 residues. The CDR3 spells CASSLKLADNEQFF. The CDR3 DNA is TGTGCCAGCAGTTTAAAGCTAGCTGACAATGAGCAGTTCTTC.

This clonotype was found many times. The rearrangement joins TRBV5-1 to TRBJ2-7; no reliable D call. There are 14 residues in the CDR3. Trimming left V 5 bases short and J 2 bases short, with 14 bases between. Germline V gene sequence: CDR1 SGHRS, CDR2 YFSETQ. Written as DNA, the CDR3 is TGCGCCAGCAGACCTCTCGCGGCGACCTACGAGCAGTACTTC. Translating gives CASRPLAATYEQYF.

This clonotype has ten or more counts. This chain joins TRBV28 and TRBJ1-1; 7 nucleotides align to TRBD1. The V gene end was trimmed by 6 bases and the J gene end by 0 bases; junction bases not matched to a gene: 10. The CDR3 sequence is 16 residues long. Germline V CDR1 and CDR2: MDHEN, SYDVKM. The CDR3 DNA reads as TGTGCCAGCAGGACACAGGGGTGGGTGATGAACACTGAAGCTTTCTTT. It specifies CASRTQGWVMNTEAFF.

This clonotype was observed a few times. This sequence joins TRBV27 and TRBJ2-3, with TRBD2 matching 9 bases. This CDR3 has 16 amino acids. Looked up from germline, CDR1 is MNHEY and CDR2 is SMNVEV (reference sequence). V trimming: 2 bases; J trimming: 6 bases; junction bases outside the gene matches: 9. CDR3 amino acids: CASSLAGGPSLDTQYF. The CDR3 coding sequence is TGTGCCAGCAGTTTAGCGGGGGGGCCAAGTCTGGATACGCAGTATTTT.

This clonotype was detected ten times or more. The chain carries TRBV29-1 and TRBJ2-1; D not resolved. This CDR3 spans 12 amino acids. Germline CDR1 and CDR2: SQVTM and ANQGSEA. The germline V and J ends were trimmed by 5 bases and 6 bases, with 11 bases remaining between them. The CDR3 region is CSVRGGGNEQFF. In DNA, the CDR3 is TGCAGCGTTCGAGGCGGCGGCAATGAGCAGTTCTTC.